Each of the 31 T cell receptor beta chains below was sequenced from the same sample in a study of STAT3 mutations in large granular lymphocyte leukemia. Points from the study as a whole: Every T-cell large granular lymphocyte leukemia patient had at least one immunodominant TCR beta clonotype.

Profiled with immunoSEQ multiplex PCR; TCRdb holds only in-frame clones, not every one. The data show approximately 3,000 clones, approximately 73% seen once. These TCRs' antigens remain unknown. Source material: peripheral blood mononuclear cells. Every receptor here comes from a middle-aged woman with T-cell large granular lymphocyte leukemia. Some clones in this sample may be carry-over from other donors' samples.

V is TRBV2 and J is TRBJ1-1, with TRBD1 as a possible D gene (5 bases). The CDR3 has 15 residues. Germline V gene sequence: CDR1 SNHLY, CDR2 FYNNEI. The V and J ends lost 7 bases and 5 bases respectively, with 20 bases between them. CDR3: CASIQDPGRRTEAFF. CDR3 bases: TGTGCCAGCATCCAGGATCCAGGGAGGAGGACTGAAGCTTTCTTT.

The rearrangement uses TRBV7-9 and TRBJ1-1; weak D call: TRBD1 (5 bases). The CDR3 sequence is 13 residues long. Trimming took off 4 bases at V and 0 bases at J, with 6 bases between the two ends. Germline CDR1 and CDR2: SEHNR and FQNEAQ (reference sequence). The DNA for the CDR3 is TGTGCCAGCAGCTCGACAGTGAACACTGAAGCTTTCTTT. This gives the protein CASSSTVNTEAFF.

This rearrangement joins TRBV6-6 to TRBJ2-3; a possible D gene is TRBD1 (6 bases). V was shortened by 6 bases and J by 0 bases, with 16 bases between the two germline ends. Germline CDR1 and CDR2: MNHNY and SVGAGI (reference sequence). This CDR3 contains 16 residues. The CDR3 DNA follows: TGTGCCAGCAGCCTCGGCCAAACAGGGAGCACAGATACGCAGTATTTT. Its protein product is CASSLGQTGSTDTQYF.

As for this clone: A junction boundary mismatches the germline segment, possibly from a read error. The chain links TRBV9 to TRBJ2-3, with D uncertain. CDR3 length equals 12 residues. Germline V gives CDR1 SGDLS, CDR2 YYNGEE. The CDR3 nucleotides read TGTGCCAGCGGCGTTAGCACAGATACGCAGTATTTT. This encodes CASGVSTDTQYF. Combining the CDR3 with reference TRBV9 and TRBJ2-3 gives the whole variable domain DSGVTQTPKHLITATGQRVTLRCSPRSGDLSVYWYQQSLDQGLQFLIQYYNGEERAKGNILERFSAQQFPDLHSELNLSSLELGDSALYFCASGVSTDTQYFGPGTRLTVL.

V is TRBV4-3 and J is TRBJ2-7; weak D call: TRBD1 (6 bases). The germline gives CDR1 LGHNA, CDR2 YSLEER. V lost 0 bases, J lost 3 bases, and 15 bases lay in between. The CDR3 totals 16 residues. The CDR3 bases are TGCGCCAGCAGCCAAGACCGGGCAGGGACACTCTACGAGCAGTACTTC. Its translation is CASSQDRAGTLYEQYF.

In this sample, this clone turned up a few times. This chain joins TRBV28 and TRBJ2-7; 9 nucleotides agree with TRBD1. The CDR3 runs to 14 residues. Trimming cost V 8 bases and J 2 bases; bases outside gene matches: 7. Germline V CDR1 and CDR2: MDHEN, SYDVKM. CDR3 protein: CASFAGTGPYEQYF. The CDR3 coding sequence is TGTGCCAGCTTCGCCGGGACAGGGCCCTACGAGCAGTACTTC.

This clone turned up a few times. The chain joins TRBV4-3 to TRBJ1-6; a possible D gene is TRBD1 (6 bases). The CDR3 sequence is 16 residues long. CDR1 and CDR2 (germline): LGHNA, YSLEER. V was cut by 0 bases and J by 6 bases, with 12 bases left in between. DNA of the CDR3: TGCGCCAGCAGCCAAGATGGGAGGGGGGCTAATTCACCCCTCCACTTT. Encoded protein: CASSQDGRGANSPLHF.

The chain employs TRBV27 and TRBJ2-7, with 10 nucleotides matching TRBD1. The V segment lost 3 bases and the J segment 7 bases; nucleotides outside the gene matches: 6. The CDR3 is made up of 14 amino acids. In germline, CDR1 is MNHEY, CDR2 SMNVEV (reference sequence). For the CDR3, the DNA is TGTGCCAGCAGTTTCAGGACAGGGGGAGGGGAGCAGTACTTC. Protein: CASSFRTGGGEQYF.

V usage is TRBV4-1 and J usage is TRBJ2-3; D is possibly TRBD2 (5 bases). CDR3 length equals 12 residues. Trimming removed 4 bases from V and 5 bases from J, with 7 bases in between. Per germline, CDR1 MGHRA and CDR2 YSYEKL. The CDR3 DNA reads as TGCGCCAGCAGCCGACGGGGAGATACGCAGTATTTT. It specifies CASSRRGDTQYF.

This rearrangement joins TRBV27 to TRBJ2-7, with D perhaps TRBD2 (6 bases). This CDR3 is built from 14 residues. V was trimmed by 3 bases and J by 4 bases, leaving 13 bases between them. Per the germline V gene, CDR1 is MNHEY and CDR2 is SMNVEV (reference sequence). CDR3 sequence reads: CASSFSGPQYEQYF. CDR3 DNA sequence: TGTGCCAGCAGTTTCAGCGGGCCCCAATACGAGCAGTACTTC.

The CDR3 here is CSVRMNNQPQHF. DNA for the CDR3: TGCAGCGTTAGAATGAACAATCAGCCCCAGCATTTT. The V call is TRBV29-1, the J call TRBJ1-5; D gene uncertain. The V end lost 5 bases, the J end lost 3 bases, and 8 bases lay between the germline ends. Germline CDR1 is SQVTM and CDR2 is ANQGSEA. This CDR3 is 12 amino acids long.

V is TRBV29-1 and J is TRBJ1-2; D unclear. Per germline, CDR1 SQVTM and CDR2 ANQGSEA. The CDR3 has 11 residues. V dropped 8 bases and J dropped 3 bases, with 10 bases sitting between them. The CDR3 region has the DNA TGCAGCTCCGCGGGAGACTATGGCTACACCTTC. It encodes CSSAGDYGYTF.

The CDR3 is CASSLGRGANEKLFF. CDR3 coding DNA: TGCGCCAGCAGCTTAGGGAGGGGAGCTAATGAAAAACTGTTTTTT. The chain combines TRBV5-1 with TRBJ1-4; D might be TRBD1 (5 bases). V was trimmed by 2 bases and J by 3 bases, leaving 11 bases between them. The germline gives CDR1 SGHRS, CDR2 YFSETQ. The CDR3 is 15 amino acids. Full variable domain (rest looked up from reference TRBV5-1 and TRBJ1-4): KAGVTQTPRYLIKTRGQQVTLSCSPISGHRSVSWYQQTPGQGLQFLFEYFSETQRNKGNFPGRFSGRQFSNSRSEMNVSTLELGDSALYLCASSLGRGANEKLFFGSGTQLSVL.

V gene TRBV6-1 combines with J gene TRBJ1-1, with a tentative D call TRBD1 (6 bases). With 0 bases removed from V and 7 bases from J, the gap between germline ends came to 12 bases. CDR3 length equals 14 residues. Germline V lookup: CDR1 MNHNS, CDR2 SASEGT. The CDR3: CASSEAQGSSEAFF. CDR3 in DNA: TGTGCCAGCAGTGAAGCACAGGGTTCTAGTGAAGCTTTCTTT.

The rearrangement uses TRBV18 and TRBJ2-1; 8 positions agree with TRBD2. This CDR3 is built from 16 residues. Germline CDR1 and CDR2: KGHSH and LQKENI. Unmatched junction bases numbered 5, after V lost 2 bases and J lost 2 bases. The CDR3 sequence: CASSPAGGNTYNEQFF. Written as DNA, the CDR3 is TGTGCCAGCTCACCAGCGGGAGGAAATACCTACAATGAGCAGTTCTTC.

The rearrangement uses TRBV2 and TRBJ1-2; D not certain. V dropped 8 bases and J dropped 1 base, with 14 bases sitting between them. From germline, CDR1 is SNHLY and CDR2 FYNNEI. The CDR3 covers 14 residues. Here the CDR3 DNA reads TGTGCCAGCCGAAGAGTTGGCAGTAACTATGGCTACACCTTC. This codes for CASRRVGSNYGYTF.

This clone was observed a single time. The chain joins TRBV30 to TRBJ1-2; 7 nucleotides align to TRBD1. Losses at the gene ends were 2 bases for V and 5 bases for J; bases not matched to a gene: 8. Germline loops: CDR1 GTSNPN, CDR2 SVGIG (reference sequence). The CDR3 is made up of 14 amino acids. Here the CDR3 reads CAWSLGTERYGYTF. Here the CDR3 DNA reads TGTGCCTGGAGTCTGGGGACAGAACGATATGGCTACACCTTC.

The chain has TRBV7-9 and TRBJ2-7; 10 bases are a match to TRBD1. Germline lookup yields CDR1 SEHNR and CDR2 FQNEAQ (reference sequence). Trimming at V came to 5 bases and at J to 4 bases, leaving 2 bases not matched to a gene. The CDR3 has 13 amino acids. As DNA, the CDR3 is TGTGCCAGCAGCGACAGGGGGCCGTACGAGCAGTACTTC. Protein sequence: CASSDRGPYEQYF.

This chain connects TRBV6-6 to TRBJ1-4; no clear D. Germline V CDR1 and CDR2: MNHNY, SVGAGI (reference sequence). The CDR3 contains 12 residues. The germline V and J ends were trimmed by 2 bases and 8 bases, with 6 bases remaining between them. The CDR3, as DNA: TGTGCCAGCAGTTACGCGGACGAAAAACTGTTTTTT. Encoded protein: CASSYADEKLFF.

The chain combines TRBV7-8 with TRBJ2-1; 10 bases fit TRBD1. V trimming: 7 bases; J trimming: 8 bases; junction bases outside the gene matches: 11. Germline CDR1 reads SGHVS; CDR2 reads FQNEAQ. This CDR3 is 15 amino acids long. The CDR3 region has the DNA TGTGCCAGCAAACGATCCCGGGACAGGGGCGATGAGCAGTTCTTC. Encoded protein: CASKRSRDRGDEQFF.

The chain combines TRBV4-2 with TRBJ1-4, with D perhaps TRBD1 (6 bases). V was shortened by 4 bases and J by 1 base, with 13 bases between the two germline ends. Germline CDR1 is LGHNA and CDR2 is YNFKEQ. The CDR3 spans 16 residues. CDR3 sequence: CASSPSTDRTNEKLFF. The CDR3 region has the DNA TGTGCCAGCAGCCCATCAACGGACAGAACTAATGAAAAACTGTTTTTT.

The chain links TRBV18 to TRBJ1-6; the D gene is possibly TRBD1 (6 bases). Trimming stripped 2 bases from V and 6 bases from J, with 14 bases between. Germline V CDR1 and CDR2: KGHSH, LQKENI. CDR3 size: 16 residues. The CDR3: CASSPGQGSSNSPLHF. For the CDR3, the DNA is TGTGCCAGCTCACCAGGGCAGGGGAGTAGTAATTCACCCCTCCACTTT.

This chain connects TRBV4-1 to TRBJ2-7; D is undetermined. Trimming pared 1 base from V and 1 base from J, leaving 11 bases between. This CDR3 contains 15 residues. The germline CDR1 and CDR2 sequences are MGHRA and YSYEKL. The CDR3 nucleotides read TGCGCCAGCAGCCAAGCCGAGGACGGTTCCTACGAGCAGTACTTC. Its translation: CASSQAEDGSYEQYF.

This clone was found a few times. V usage is TRBV6-5 and J usage is TRBJ2-7; TRBD1 or TRBD2 may be the D gene (5 bases each). CDR1 MNHEY and CDR2 SVGAGI come from the germline V gene. V was clipped by 11 bases and J by 0 bases, with 17 bases between them. CDR3 size: 14 residues. The CDR3 region is CAVGASGNSYEQYF. The DNA for the CDR3 is TGTGCCGTCGGGGCGTCTGGGAACTCCTACGAGCAGTACTTC.

J is TRBJ2-1 and V is TRBV4-3, with 7 nucleotides matching TRBD2. Germline loops: CDR1 LGHNA, CDR2 YSLEER. Unmatched junction bases numbered 10, after V lost 3 bases and J lost 5 bases. The CDR3 contains 16 residues. CDR3 nucleotides: TGCGCCAGCAGCCAGGCCCTGGGGGGAGGGGACAATGAGCAGTTCTTC. Its protein product is CASSQALGGGDNEQFF.

The chain recombines TRBV5-4 with TRBJ2-7; no clear D. Germline lookup yields CDR1 SGHNT and CDR2 YYREEE (reference sequence). The CDR3 covers 11 residues. The germline V and J ends were trimmed by 2 bases and 6 bases, with 6 bases remaining between them. For the CDR3, the DNA is TGTGCCAGCAGCTTCTTGGCCGAGCAGTACTTC. Its translation: CASSFLAEQYF.

This clone appeared a single time. This chain connects TRBV28 to TRBJ1-5; weak D call: TRBD1 (6 bases). V gave up 6 bases and J gave up 3 bases, with 12 bases separating them. The CDR3 is 14 amino acids. CDR1 is MDHEN and CDR2 is SYDVKM in the germline V gene. This CDR3 reads CASRPGGLNQPQHF. The CDR3 DNA sequence: TGTGCCAGCAGGCCCGGGGGGCTCAATCAGCCCCAGCATTTT.

This chain connects TRBV25-1 to TRBJ1-2, with D uncertain. Germline V gene lookup returns CDR1 MGHDK and CDR2 SYGVNS. This CDR3 region has 13 residues. Trimming pared 3 bases from V and 8 bases from J, leaving 13 bases between. In DNA, the CDR3 is TGTGCCAGCAGTGAGGAAAGGGCGGCGGGCTACACCTTC. Translation gives CASSEERAAGYTF.

This clone was seen only a few times. J is TRBJ2-7 and V is TRBV27; the D gene could be TRBD1 or TRBD2 (5 bases each). The CDR3 contains 13 residues. Germline V gene sequence: CDR1 MNHEY, CDR2 SMNVEV (reference sequence). Between the trimmed V and J ends, which lost 2 bases and 7 bases, there was a span of 12 bases. CDR3 amino acids: CASSLGAGLEQYF. The CDR3 nucleotides read TGTGCCAGCAGTTTAGGGGCCGGACTTGAGCAGTACTTC.

The chain combines TRBV29-1 with TRBJ2-3; D assignment may be TRBD1 or TRBD2 (5 bases each). V lost 4 bases, J lost 2 bases, and 13 bases lay in between. Germline V gene data show CDR1 as SQVTM and CDR2 as ANQGSEA. CDR3 length equals 14 residues. CDR3 nucleotide sequence: TGCAGCGTTGTCCCAACCGGGACCACAGATACGCAGTATTTT. Its translation: CSVVPTGTTDTQYF.

This rearrangement joins TRBV4-2 to TRBJ2-6; TRBD1 matches 7 bases. Germline trimming cut 0 bases from V and 0 bases from J; bases unmatched to any gene: 5. The CDR3 is made up of 18 amino acids. Germline V CDR1 and CDR2: LGHNA, YNFKEQ. CDR3 coding DNA: TGTGCCAGCAGCCAAGACCCAGGGGGTAGCTCTGGGGCCAACGTCCTGACTTTC. It translates to CASSQDPGGSSGANVLTF.